This TCR beta chain was retrieved from a study of control samples from healthy donors and cancer patients. The protocol was immunoSEQ multiplex PCR, while the TCRdb copy is restricted to in-frame clones and leaves out a portion. Of around 78,000 clones in the sample, over 90% are singletons; the top ten hold 4.8%. This CDR3 is built from 16 residues. V lost 3 bases, J lost 0 bases, and 14 bases lay in between. CDR1 and CDR2 from the germline V gene are MDHEN and SYDVKM. The sample comprised blood. This receptor was obtained from a woman between 18 and 29 years old in good health. This rearrangement joins TRBV28 to TRBJ1-1, with D tentatively TRBD1 (5 bases). In DNA form, the CDR3 reads TGTGCCAGCAGTTTGCTAGCAAGACAGATGAACACTGAAGCTTTCTTT. It yields the protein CASSLLARQMNTEAFF.